These 10 T cell receptor beta chains originate from one sample sequenced in a study of T cell repertoires in cytomegalovirus infection. MiXCR, run by TCRdb on the reads, gives a single entry per CDR3 protein. The data show more than 650,000 distinct CDR3 sequences, with 35% seen just once and about 2.8% held by the top ten. The sample consisted of PBMCs. Source of these receptors: a human donor in good health (CMV status not recorded). Some clones in this sample may be carry-over from other donors' samples.

A note on this clonotype: The junction shows a germline mismatch at one end, possibly a read error. The chain recombines TRBV6-6 with TRBJ2-1, with a tentative D call TRBD1 (6 bases). Germline V lookup: CDR1 MNHNY, CDR2 SVGAGI (reference sequence). The CDR3 loop spans 16 amino acids. In DNA form, the CDR3 reads TGTGCCAGCAAGCTCCAGGGGTACGGAATTTACAATGATCAGTTCTTC. It translates to CASKLQGYGIYNDQFF.

This rearrangement joins TRBV7-8 to TRBJ1-1; a possible D gene is TRBD1 (5 bases). The CDR3 is 16 residues long. Trimming cost V 1 base and J 3 bases, with 15 bases left between them. CDR1 is SGHVS, CDR2 FQNEAQ, per germline. The CDR3 bases are TGTGCCAGCAGCTTAGGGCCGGGGCAGGTGGACACTGAAGCTTTCTTT. This gives the protein CASSLGPGQVDTEAFF.

This clonotype has only a few counts. The rearrangement uses TRBV6-6 and TRBJ1-2, with no clear D. The CDR3 contains 19 residues. Trimming left V 0 bases short and J 0 bases short, with 20 bases between. Per the germline V gene, CDR1 is MNHNY and CDR2 is SVGAGI (reference sequence). The CDR3 reads CASSYSNGPSARSNYGYTF. CDR3 DNA sequence: TGTGCCAGCAGTTACTCGAACGGGCCCAGCGCAAGATCTAACTATGGCTACACCTTC.

The V and J genes are TRBV29-1 and TRBJ2-3; 13 bases agree with TRBD2. The germline V gene encodes CDR1 SQVTM and CDR2 ANQGSEA. The CDR3 is 15 amino acids. The V segment lost 6 bases and the J segment 5 bases; nucleotides outside the gene matches: 8. In DNA form, the CDR3 reads TGCAGCGTAACAAATTGGACTAGCGGGAGAGATACGCAGTATTTT. Its translation is CSVTNWTSGRDTQYF.

The chain is built from TRBV5-5 and TRBJ1-1, with 7 positions matching TRBD1. Trimming at V came to 4 bases and at J to 4 bases, leaving 10 bases not matched to a gene. Germline CDR1 SGHKS, CDR2 YYEKEE (reference sequence). The CDR3 contains 15 residues. CDR3: CASSLGGGKGTEAFF. CDR3 nucleotide sequence: TGTGCCAGCAGCCTGGGAGGGGGCAAGGGCACTGAAGCTTTCTTT.

V usage is TRBV6-5 and J usage is TRBJ1-3; D possibly corresponds to TRBD1 (5 bases). V shed 5 bases and J shed 1 base, with 15 bases lying between them. Germline lookup yields CDR1 MNHEY and CDR2 SVGAGI. The length of the CDR3 is 16 residues. CDR3 nucleotides: TGTGCCAGCAGTCAACGGGGCGCAGGGTCTGGAAACACCATATATTTT. Its protein product is CASSQRGAGSGNTIYF.

This clonotype was picked up many times. At one of its ends the junction is not consistent with the germline gene, which may arise from a read error. This chain connects TRBV7-7 to TRBJ2-2; tentatively, D is TRBD2 (5 bases). CDR1 is SSHAT, CDR2 FNYEAQ, per germline (reference sequence). CDR3 length: 14 amino acids. Here the CDR3 reads CASSSRRGTGELFF. The CDR3 nucleotides are TGTGCTAGCAGCTCCCGACGGGGAACCGGGGAGCTGTTTTTT.

The chain joins TRBV5-1 to TRBJ2-2; perhaps TRBD1 as D (5 bases). The germline V and J ends were trimmed by 0 bases and 2 bases, with 8 bases remaining between them. From germline, CDR1 is SGHRS and CDR2 YFSETQ. The CDR3 totals 15 residues. CDR3 bases: TGCGCCAGCAGCTTGGTTGGGGCAAACACCGGGGAGCTGTTTTTT. Translated, it gives CASSLVGANTGELFF.

The V and J genes are TRBV7-9 and TRBJ1-5; D is undetermined. Germline CDR1 and CDR2: SEHNR and FQNEAQ (reference sequence). V was cut by 5 bases and J by 8 bases, with 13 bases left in between. The CDR3 spans 13 residues. The CDR3 sequence is CASSKTGREPQHF. CDR3 nucleotides: TGTGCCAGCAGCAAGACCGGCCGGGAGCCCCAGCATTTT.

This clonotype has a handful of counts. The chain uses TRBV28 and TRBJ1-4, with D unresolved. CDR1 and CDR2 from the germline V gene are MDHEN and SYDVKM. V was cut by 6 bases and J by 8 bases, with 25 bases left in between. This CDR3 is 17 amino acids long. CDR3 amino acids: CASRHLDWSAAKEKLFF. The CDR3 bases are TGTGCCAGCAGACACCTCGATTGGTCCGCGGCAAAAGAAAAACTGTTTTTT.